A single sample gave rise to the 8 T cell receptor beta chains below, sequenced in a study of human T cells and chemical hapten exposure. The sample's time point: patch test 2, 6 weeks after DPC sensitization. The treatment is: therapeutic diphenylcyclopropenone sensitization with weekly scalp DPC. TCRdb called the RACE reads again in MiXCR, with one record for every CDR3 protein. The repertoire holds some 81,000 distinct CDR3 sequences, with 11% as singletons. The specimen was whole blood, collected in connection with sensitization to the hapten diphenylcyclopropenone (DPC). The receptors derive from a man aged 18 to 29 with alopecia areata. Some clones in this sample may be carry-over from other donors' samples.

The sample holds a few counts of this clonotype. V is TRBV11-2 and J is TRBJ1-1, with D uncertain. CDR3 length equals 17 residues. Trimming removed 1 base at V and 1 base at J, with 16 bases between. CDR1 is SGHAT and CDR2 is FQNNGV in the germline V gene. The CDR3 protein is CASSLVPLAGRNTEAFF. CDR3 coding DNA: TGTGCCAGCAGCTTAGTCCCCCTGGCGGGCCGGAACACTGAAGCTTTCTTT.

The J gene is TRBJ1-4, the V gene TRBV12-3 or TRBV12-4, with 11 positions matching TRBD1. The CDR3 consists of 14 residues. Unmatched junction bases numbered 5, after V lost 6 bases and J lost 8 bases. The CDR3 bases are TGTGCCAGCAGCCCGGGACAGGGGGTGGAAAAACTGTTTTTT. This translates into CASSPGQGVEKLFF.

This clonotype was observed many times. This rearrangement joins TRBV7-9 to TRBJ2-3; 8 bases match TRBD2. The CDR3 loop spans 16 amino acids. V was clipped by 3 bases and J by 1 base; unmatched bases: 6. CDR1 and CDR2 from the germline V gene are SEHNR and FQNEAQ (reference sequence). Here the CDR3 reads CASSFRFGGGTDTQYF. The CDR3 DNA reads TGTGCCAGCAGCTTCCGCTTCGGGGGGGGCACAGATACGCAGTATTTT.

This clonotype was found many times. The rearrangement links TRBV4-1 to TRBJ2-3, with 7 bases identical to TRBD2. The germline CDR1 and CDR2 sequences are MGHRA and YSYEKL. V shed 5 bases, J shed 3 bases, and the junction held 8 bases outside the gene matches. CDR3 length: 15 amino acids. CDR3: CASSTLGGVTDTQYF. The CDR3, as DNA: TGCGCCAGCAGCACGTTGGGGGGGGTAACAGATACGCAGTATTTT.

The CDR3 DNA reads TGCGCCAGCAGCCTGATCCGACAACAGCCTTCCGAGCAGTACTTC. Protein sequence: CASSLIRQQPSEQYF. The chain uses TRBV4-1 and TRBJ2-7; D is ambiguous. Germline values: CDR1 MGHRA, CDR2 YSYEKL. CDR3 length: 15 residues. V gave up 4 bases and J gave up 6 bases, with 19 bases separating them.

This clonotype has ten or more counts. This chain links TRBV20-1 with TRBJ2-7; TRBD1 agrees at 8 bases. Germline V gene data show CDR1 as DFQATT and CDR2 as SNEGSKA (reference sequence). J was trimmed by 1 base and V by 3 bases; bases with no gene match: 5. This CDR3 comprises 14 residues. The CDR3 region is CSASGTGNSYEQYV. The CDR3 coding sequence is TGCAGTGCTAGTGGGACAGGAAATTCCTACGAGCAGTACGTC.

Ten or more counts support this clonotype. The CDR3 protein is CASSPPGELFF. CDR3 coding DNA: TGTGCCAGCAGTCCTCCCGGGGAGCTGTTTTTT. The gene calls are TRBV7-9 and TRBJ2-2; D is unresolved. The CDR3 runs to 11 residues. Between the trimmed V and J ends, which lost 6 bases and 6 bases, there was a span of 5 bases. Germline lookup yields CDR1 SEHNR and CDR2 FQNEAQ (reference sequence).

At least ten counts were recorded for this clonotype. This chain connects TRBV4-1 to TRBJ2-7; possible D gene TRBD1, 6 bases. CDR1 is MGHRA, CDR2 YSYEKL, per germline. CDR3 size: 16 residues. V was clipped by 5 bases and J by 2 bases, with 19 bases between them. The CDR3 region has the DNA TGCGCCAGCAGCAGGATCGGTGACAGGTCCCCCTACGAGCAGTACTTC. It codes for CASSRIGDRSPYEQYF.